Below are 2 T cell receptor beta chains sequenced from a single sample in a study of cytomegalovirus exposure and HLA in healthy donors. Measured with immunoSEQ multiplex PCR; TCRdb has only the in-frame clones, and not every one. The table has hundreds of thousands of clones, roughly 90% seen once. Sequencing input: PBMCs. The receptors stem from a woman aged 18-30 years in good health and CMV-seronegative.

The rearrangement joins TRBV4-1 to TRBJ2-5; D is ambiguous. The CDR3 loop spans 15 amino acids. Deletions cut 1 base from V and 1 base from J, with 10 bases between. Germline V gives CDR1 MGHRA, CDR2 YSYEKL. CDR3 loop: CASSQVSAPQETQYF. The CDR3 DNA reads TGCGCCAGCAGCCAAGTTAGTGCTCCCCAAGAGACCCAGTACTTC.

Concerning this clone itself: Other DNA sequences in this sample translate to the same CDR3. The CDR3, as DNA: TGTGCCAGCAGCCTAGGGGGCCTAAATGAAAAACTGTTTTTT. Amino acids: CASSLGGLNEKLFF. This chain connects TRBV28 to TRBJ1-4, with 7 bases identical to TRBD1. This CDR3 has 14 residues. Germline-derived CDR1 and CDR2 are MDHEN and SYDVKM. V shed 6 bases and J 5 bases; nucleotides not matched to a gene: 6.